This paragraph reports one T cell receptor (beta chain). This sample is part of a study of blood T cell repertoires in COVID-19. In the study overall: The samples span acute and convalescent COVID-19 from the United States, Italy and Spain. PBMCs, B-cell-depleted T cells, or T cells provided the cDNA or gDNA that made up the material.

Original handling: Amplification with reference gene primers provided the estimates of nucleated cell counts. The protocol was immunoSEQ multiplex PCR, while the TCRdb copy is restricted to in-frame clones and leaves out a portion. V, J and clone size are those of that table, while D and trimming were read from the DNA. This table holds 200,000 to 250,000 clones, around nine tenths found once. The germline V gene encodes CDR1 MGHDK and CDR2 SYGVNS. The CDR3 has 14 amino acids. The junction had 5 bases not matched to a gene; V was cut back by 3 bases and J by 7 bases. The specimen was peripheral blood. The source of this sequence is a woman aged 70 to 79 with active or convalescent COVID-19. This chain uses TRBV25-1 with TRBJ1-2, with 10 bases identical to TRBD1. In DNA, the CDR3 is TGTGCCAGCAGTGACTCTGGGGACAGGGGTGGCTACACCTTC. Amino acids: CASSDSGDRGGYTF.